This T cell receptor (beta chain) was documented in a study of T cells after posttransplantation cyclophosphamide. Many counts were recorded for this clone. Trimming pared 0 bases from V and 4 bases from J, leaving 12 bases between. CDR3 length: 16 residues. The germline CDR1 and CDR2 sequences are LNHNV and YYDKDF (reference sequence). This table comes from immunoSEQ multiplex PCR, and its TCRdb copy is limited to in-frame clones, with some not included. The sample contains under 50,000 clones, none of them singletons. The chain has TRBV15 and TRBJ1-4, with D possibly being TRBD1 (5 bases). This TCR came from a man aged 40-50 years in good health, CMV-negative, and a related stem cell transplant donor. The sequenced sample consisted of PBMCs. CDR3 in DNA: TGTGCCACCAGCAGAGATTACAGGCAAATTAATGAAAAACTGTTTTTT. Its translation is CATSRDYRQINEKLFF.